This TCR beta chain was identified during a study of shared clonotypes between healthy human individuals. CD45RO-negative cells were positively selected for CCR7, leaving out terminally differentiated effector memory CD45RA+ cells. Clones were read by immunoSEQ multiplex PCR, and TCRdb kept only the in-frame ones, dropping some. The sample includes around 2,000,000 clones, 85% to 95% of them seen just once. CDR1 and CDR2 (germline): GTSNPN, SVGIG (reference sequence). This CDR3 comprises 12 residues. Trimming left V 3 bases short and J 5 bases short, with 7 bases between. On this clone: The sample carries other DNA sequences with the same CDR3.

This receptor was identified in a man in his late teens or twenties in good health. The chain couples TRBV30 to TRBJ1-4; no firm D call. The sequencing sample was made of naive CD8+ T cells sorted from blood. CDR3 bases: TGTGCCTGGAGGTCGGCGAATGAAAAACTGTTTTTT. Translating it yields CAWRSANEKLFF.